The T cell receptor (beta chain) under discussion was sequenced for a study of T cell responses to AZD1222 COVID-19 vaccine. Whole-study findings and limits: Baseline antibody screening turned up just six seropositive AZD1222 recipients.

The method was immunoSEQ multiplex PCR; TCRdb's version includes in-frame clones alone and lacks a portion of them. The data hold roughly 100,000 clones, with more than 75% observed a single time. Germline values: CDR1 MRHNA, CDR2 SNTAGT. The ends lost 5 bases at V and 4 bases at J; junction bases unmatched: 8. The CDR3 extends over 15 amino acids. Points on this clone: Its antigen remains unknown.

This clonotype was sampled from an adult in good health. The rearrangement joins TRBV6-4 to TRBJ2-3; 8 bases align to TRBD2. The source was peripheral blood, collected on day 0 of AZD1222 vaccination. CDR3 DNA: TGTGCCAGCAGTTTCCACGGGGGGGAGGCAGATACGCAGTATTTT. Translating gives CASSFHGGEADTQYF.